This TCR beta chain was sequenced during a study of blood T cell repertoires in COVID-19. The CDR3 runs 16 residues. With 0 bases removed from V and 4 bases from J, the gap between germline ends came to 16 bases. CDR1 is SGDLS, CDR2 YYNGEE, per germline. Original data processing: Amplification of reference gene primers was used by the study to estimate nucleated cell counts. TCRdb's table, derived via immunoSEQ multiplex PCR, lists solely in-frame clones and lacks some. V and J calls and clone size come straight from that table; D and trimming were deduced from the DNA. The sample yields hundreds of thousands of clones, approximately 85% seen once.

The chain links TRBV9 to TRBJ1-1; D not resolved. The sequence derives from a human donor in a cohort sampled during active COVID-19. Source material: peripheral blood. The CDR3 DNA is TGTGCCAGCAGCGTAGTGGCTACCGGAGCGGGCACTGAAGCTTTCTTT. Amino acids: CASSVVATGAGTEAFF.